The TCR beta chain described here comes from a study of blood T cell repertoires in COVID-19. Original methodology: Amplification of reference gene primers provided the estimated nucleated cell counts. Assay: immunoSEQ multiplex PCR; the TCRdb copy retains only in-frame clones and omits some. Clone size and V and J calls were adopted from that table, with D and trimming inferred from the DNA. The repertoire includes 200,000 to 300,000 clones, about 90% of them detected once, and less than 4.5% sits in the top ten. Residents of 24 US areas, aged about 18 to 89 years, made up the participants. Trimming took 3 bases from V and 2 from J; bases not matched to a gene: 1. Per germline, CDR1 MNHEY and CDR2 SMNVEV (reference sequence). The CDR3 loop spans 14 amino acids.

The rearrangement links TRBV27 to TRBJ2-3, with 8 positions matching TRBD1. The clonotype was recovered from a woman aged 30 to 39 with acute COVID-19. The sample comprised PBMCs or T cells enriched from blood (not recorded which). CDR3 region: CASSLDRATDTQYF. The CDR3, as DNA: TGTGCCAGCAGTTTGGACAGGGCCACAGATACGCAGTATTTT.